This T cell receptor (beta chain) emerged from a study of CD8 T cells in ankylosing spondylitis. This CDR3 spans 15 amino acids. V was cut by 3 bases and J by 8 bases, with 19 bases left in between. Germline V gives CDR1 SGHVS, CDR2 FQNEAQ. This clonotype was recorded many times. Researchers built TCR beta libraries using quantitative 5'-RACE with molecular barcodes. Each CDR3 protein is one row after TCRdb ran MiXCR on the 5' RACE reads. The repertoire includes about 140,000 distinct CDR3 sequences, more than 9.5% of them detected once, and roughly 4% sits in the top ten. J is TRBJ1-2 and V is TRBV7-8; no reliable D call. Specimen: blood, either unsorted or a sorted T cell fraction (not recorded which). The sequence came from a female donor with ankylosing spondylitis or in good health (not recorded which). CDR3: CASSLGWPGRSGYTF. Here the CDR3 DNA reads TGTGCCAGCAGCTTGGGTTGGCCAGGCAGGAGCGGCTACACCTTC.